Listed below are T cell receptor beta chains from one sample, sequenced in a study of molecular identifiers for immune sequencing clone quantification. TCRdb used MiXCR to reprocess the PCR reads, holding one entry per CDR3 protein. The sample carries approximately 93,000 distinct CDR3 sequences, around 27% recorded once. Sample: naive CD8+ T cells from blood, with Jurkat cell RNA spiked in. All receptors come from a human donor in good health. Some libraries in this study had Jurkat cell RNA spiked in. CDR3s leave out the opening cysteine and the closing phenylalanine or tryptophan. Clone size is stated in some rows and not others, as once, few, many or a class when expanded.

clone_size,v_call,j_call,cdr3_aa
-,TRBV20-1,TRBJ2-7,SATPGRRSYEQY
-,TRBV7-9,TRBJ2-3,ASRKGELIADTQY
many,TRBV25-1,TRBJ2-7,ASSEYGGTGAYEQY
-,TRBV5-1,TRBJ2-7,ASRAEDVFGYEQY
-,TRBV12-3/TRBV12-4,TRBJ2-7,ASGSGGENTYEQY
-,TRBV9,TRBJ2-5,ASSGSGRYQETQY
few,TRBV30,TRBJ2-1,AWEGLAGDEQF
many,TRBV12-3/TRBV12-4,TRBJ2-3,ASSTIREGRDTQY
few,TRBV27,TRBJ2-3,ASSFIGADTQY
-,TRBV12-3/TRBV12-4,TRBJ2-1,ASRGLAQSSYNEQF
-,TRBV5-4,TRBJ2-5,ASSLAGSGGLLETQY
many,TRBV15,TRBJ1-1,ATSTDRVGTEAF
-,TRBV19,TRBJ2-3,ATQTSGSTDTQY
many,TRBV6-1,TRBJ2-7,ASRETGGALHEQY
-,TRBV7-9,TRBJ2-7,ASRAPEQGASEQY
-,TRBV19,TRBJ1-3,ASEPGQMISGNTIY
many,TRBV7-2,TRBJ2-6,ASSLYNRPSGANVLT
few,TRBV19,TRBJ2-3,ASSPLGQGFQDTQY
few,TRBV7-2,TRBJ2-3,ASSSKTSGGFTDTQY
-,TRBV6-1,TRBJ2-3,AGSVTSGGALGTQY
-,TRBV9,TRBJ2-3,ASSPTGQSTDTQY
many,TRBV2,TRBJ1-1,ASSVPRVTEAF
-,TRBV4-1,-,ASSEILALSGNEQY
-,TRBV20-1,TRBJ2-3,SATARGDSGGTDTQY
-,TRBV6-2/TRBV6-3,TRBJ2-7,ASSYTGYYEQY
many,TRBV23-1,TRBJ2-3,ASSQCRGRVTDTQY